The 7 T cell receptor beta chains in this list originate from one sample, sequenced in a study of blood T cell repertoires in COVID-19. TCRdb's copy holds only in-frame clones and misses some; the assay was immunoSEQ multiplex PCR. This table has about 160,000 clones, roughly 83% appearing once. Sequences were obtained from peripheral blood. These receptor sequences come from a woman in her sixties with acute or convalescent COVID-19.

This chain joins TRBV29-1 and TRBJ2-7, with D maybe TRBD1 (6 bases). Between the trimmed V and J ends, which lost 0 bases and 2 bases, there was a span of 11 bases. The germline gives CDR1 SQVTM, CDR2 ANQGSEA. This CDR3 contains 14 residues. The CDR3 bases are TGCAGCGTTGAAGACCGGGACACGGCCTACGAGCAGTACTTC. The encoded protein is CSVEDRDTAYEQYF.

The chain is built from TRBV4-3 and TRBJ1-2, with a possible D match to TRBD1 (6 bases). Germline V gene lookup returns CDR1 LGHNA and CDR2 YSLEER. Between the trimmed V and J ends, which lost 0 bases and 6 bases, there was a span of 14 bases. This CDR3 has 15 residues. In DNA, the CDR3 is TGCGCCAGCAGCCAAGATCAGGGGCAGTTGAATGGCTACACCTTC. It codes for CASSQDQGQLNGYTF.

In its sample, this clone was seen a few times. The CDR3 loop reads CASSPGQGAETQYF. The CDR3 DNA is TGTGCCAGTTCTCCGGGACAGGGGGCAGAGACCCAGTACTTC. The chain links TRBV19 to TRBJ2-5, with 12 bases lining up with TRBD1. Germline V CDR1 and CDR2: LNHDA, SQIVND (reference sequence). This CDR3 has 14 residues. V trimming: 8 bases; J trimming: 4 bases; junction bases outside the gene matches: 5.

CDR3 bases: TGTGCCAGCAGCCCTCCGCCAGGGAACATCGGAAACACCATATATTTT. Translated: CASSPPPGNIGNTIYF. This chain uses TRBV7-2 with TRBJ1-3; D may be TRBD1 (5 bases). Germline CDR1 is SGHTA and CDR2 is FQGNSA. The V end lost 5 bases, the J end lost 4 bases, and 18 bases lay between the germline ends. This CDR3 region has 16 residues.

The genes are TRBV5-1 and TRBJ2-5; 10 bases are shared with TRBD2. This CDR3 comprises 14 residues. CDR1 and CDR2 (germline): SGHRS, YFSETQ. V trimming: 1 base; J trimming: 5 bases; junction bases outside the gene matches: 2. The DNA for the CDR3 is TGCGCCAGCAGCTTGAGCGGGGGGGCCGAGACCCAGTACTTC. It encodes CASSLSGGAETQYF.

The chain joins TRBV18 to TRBJ2-3; TRBD1 is a possible D gene (5 bases). The germline gives CDR1 KGHSH, CDR2 LQKENI. There are 20 residues in the CDR3. V was trimmed by 2 bases and J by 1 base, leaving 25 bases between them. CDR3 sequence reads: CASSPSSSRDDAIRTDTQYF. In DNA, the CDR3 is TGTGCCAGCTCACCATCATCCTCCAGGGATGATGCGATCCGCACAGATACGCAGTATTTT.

The chain uses TRBV14 and TRBJ2-7; the match to TRBD2 covers 8 bases. The CDR3 length is 14 residues. The germline gives CDR1 SGHDN, CDR2 FVKESK. V trimming: 2 bases; J trimming: 4 bases; junction bases outside the gene matches: 4. This CDR3 is CASSQFTSGYEQYF. The CDR3 DNA reads as TGTGCCAGCAGCCAATTCACTAGCGGATACGAGCAGTACTTC.